Listed here are 28 T cell receptor beta chains from one sample, sequenced in a study of identical twins. TCRdb reprocessed the 5' RACE reads with MiXCR, giving one entry per CDR3 protein. The sample shows about 530,000 distinct CDR3 sequences, roughly 15% of them seen only once. The same data also went into a second study, on yellow fever vaccine responses in identical twins.

The sample consisted of CD4+ T cells sorted from blood. The receptor source for this set is a young woman in good health.

The V call is TRBV9, the J call TRBJ2-1, with 7 nucleotides matching TRBD1. With 3 bases clipped from V and 9 bases from J, the junction kept 18 bases outside the gene matches. This CDR3 is built from 17 residues. In germline, CDR1 is SGDLS, CDR2 YYNGEE. The DNA for the CDR3 is TGTGCCAGCAGCGCCTGGGACAGCGTGGGTTTATTAGGTGAGCAGTTCTTC. It specifies CASSAWDSVGLLGEQFF.

The CDR3 sequence is CASSHGQGREQYF. The CDR3 bases are TGTGCCAGCAGTCACGGACAGGGAAGGGAGCAGTACTTC. The chain employs TRBV6-5 and TRBJ2-7, with 8 bases lining up with TRBD1. Looked up from germline, CDR1 is MNHEY and CDR2 is SVGAGI. This CDR3 has 13 amino acids. Trimming cost V 5 bases and J 7 bases; bases outside gene matches: 7.

This clonotype was detected a few times. The chain has TRBV11-3 and TRBJ1-6, with D perhaps TRBD1 (5 bases). V lost 10 bases, J lost 7 bases, and 17 bases lay in between. Germline V gene lookup returns CDR1 SGHNT and CDR2 YENEEA. CDR3 length equals 14 residues. CDR3 nucleotides: TGTGCCACTTCGCCTCAGGGAGGCAATTCACCCCTCCACTTT. Translation gives CATSPQGGNSPLHF.

This clonotype showed up just a few times. The V and J genes are TRBV6-1 and TRBJ2-7, with 7 bases that match TRBD1. CDR1 is MNHNS and CDR2 is SASEGT in the germline V gene. V was clipped by 5 bases and J by 3 bases; unmatched bases: 7. The CDR3 runs 14 residues. CDR3 residues: CASSQDRKNYEQYV. The CDR3 DNA reads as TGTGCCAGCAGTCAGGACAGGAAGAACTACGAGCAGTACGTC.

In its sample, this clonotype was seen a few times. V gene TRBV7-8 combines with J gene TRBJ2-3; TRBD2 matches at 9 bases. Germline V CDR1 and CDR2: SGHVS, FQNEAQ. The CDR3 runs 14 residues. The junction had 7 bases not matched to a gene; V was cut back by 5 bases and J by 7 bases. Here the CDR3 DNA reads TGTGCCAGCAGCCAGCGGGAGGACCGGTATACGCAGTATTTT. This gives the protein CASSQREDRYTQYF.

This clonotype was recorded a few times. This chain connects TRBV5-8 to TRBJ2-7, with TRBD1 matching 7 bases. CDR1 and CDR2 (germline): SGHTS, YDEGEE. The CDR3 is 15 residues long. Trimming removed 4 bases from V and 4 bases from J; junction bases left unmatched: 11. The CDR3 region is CASSLNPGQTYEQYV. The CDR3 region has the DNA TGTGCCAGCAGCCTGAATCCGGGACAGACTTACGAGCAGTACGTC.

This clonotype turned up a few times. The chain joins TRBV24-1 to TRBJ2-1; 7 bases map to TRBD2. J gave up 16 bases and V 0 bases, and 8 bases lay outside the gene matches. The germline CDR1 and CDR2 sequences are KGHDR and SFDVKD. The CDR3 loop spans 13 amino acids. The CDR3 reads CATSDLSQRGHFF. The CDR3 DNA reads TGTGCCACCAGTGATTTGTCCCAGCGGGGCCATTTCTTC.

The CDR3 nucleotides read TGTGCCAGCAGCGAAGGGGGATACACTGAAGCTTTCTTT. The encoded protein is CASSEGGYTEAFF. The chain employs TRBV7-9 and TRBJ1-1, with D perhaps TRBD1 (6 bases). Per the germline V gene, CDR1 is SEHNR and CDR2 is FQNEAQ (reference sequence). The CDR3 is made up of 13 amino acids. Trimming cost V 5 bases and J 3 bases, with 10 bases left between them.

J is TRBJ2-1 and V is TRBV20-1; 12 bases map to TRBD2. The CDR3 length is 16 residues. The germline gives CDR1 DFQATT, CDR2 SNEGSKA (reference sequence). V gave up 2 bases and J gave up 8 bases; unmatched junction bases: 10. CDR3 in amino acids: CSARPPSGGARDEQFF. For the CDR3, the DNA is TGCAGTGCTAGACCCCCTAGCGGGGGGGCCCGCGATGAGCAGTTCTTC.

This clonotype was seen more than once but under ten times. V gene TRBV12-3 or TRBV12-4 combines with J gene TRBJ1-5; unclear D gene. The CDR3 has 13 amino acids. The V gene lost 3 bases and the J gene lost 2 bases, with 5 bases spanning the gap. This chain's CDR3 is CASSFEGNQPQHF. The CDR3 coding sequence is TGTGCCAGCAGTTTTGAGGGCAATCAGCCCCAGCATTTT.

The sample holds a few counts of this clonotype. The chain joins TRBV9 to TRBJ2-7; 7 bases agree with TRBD2. The trim removed 4 bases at V and 4 bases at J, leaving 11 bases unmatched. CDR1 is SGDLS, CDR2 YYNGEE, per germline. The CDR3 has 15 amino acids. The CDR3 DNA is TGTGCCAGCAGCACTGGGGGGGACTATATTTACGAGCAGTACTTC. Its protein product is CASSTGGDYIYEQYF.

This chain uses TRBV9 with TRBJ1-2, with 7 bases aligning to TRBD1. This CDR3 is built from 12 residues. The germline CDR1 and CDR2 sequences are SGDLS and YYNGEE. V lost 5 bases, J lost 4 bases, and 2 bases stayed unmatched. CDR3 residues: CASRSGGYGYTF. CDR3 DNA: TGTGCCAGCAGGTCAGGGGGCTATGGCTACACCTTC.

The V gene is TRBV7-3, the J gene TRBJ2-1; 10 nucleotides align to TRBD2. The CDR3 is 15 residues long. CDR1 SGHTA and CDR2 FQGTGA come from the germline V gene. The V and J ends lost 5 bases and 6 bases, in that order; junction bases with no gene match: 7. This CDR3 is CASSPPGLARNEQFF. The CDR3 DNA is TGTGCCAGCAGCCCGCCGGGACTAGCGCGCAATGAGCAGTTCTTC.

This clonotype was counted only a few times. This chain joins TRBV18 and TRBJ1-5; 8 positions agree with TRBD1. The germline gives CDR1 KGHSH, CDR2 LQKENI. The CDR3 length is 14 residues. V was pared by 4 bases and J by 6 bases, with 5 bases of the junction left unmatched. The CDR3 bases are TGTGCCAGCTCACTTCAGGGGGCGTTTCAGCCCCAGCATTTT. Its protein is CASSLQGAFQPQHF.

The V and J genes are TRBV20-1 and TRBJ2-2; 8 bases map to TRBD2. Per the germline V gene, CDR1 is DFQATT and CDR2 is SNEGSKA (reference sequence). The CDR3 runs 15 residues. V lost 1 base and J lost 1; bases outside the gene matches: 2. The CDR3 here is CSARGSGRNTGELFF. In DNA form, the CDR3 reads TGCAGTGCTAGAGGCAGCGGGAGGAACACCGGGGAGCTGTTTTTT.

J is TRBJ2-2 and V is TRBV12-3 or TRBV12-4; 10 bases align to TRBD1. The J segment lost 5 bases and the V segment lost 2 bases, leaving 2 bases of the junction unmatched. The CDR3 contains 15 residues. CDR3 residues: CASSLWGQGTGELFF. The DNA of the CDR3 is TGTGCCAGCAGTTTATGGGGACAGGGGACCGGGGAGCTGTTTTTT.

This clonotype was observed a few times. The J gene is TRBJ2-7, the V gene TRBV3-1; D gene unclear. Between the trimmed V and J ends, which lost 0 bases and 3 bases, there was a span of 12 bases. CDR3 size: 15 residues. Looked up from germline, CDR1 is LGHDT and CDR2 is YNNKEL (reference sequence). CDR3 sequence reads: CASSQDGSPLYEQYF. The CDR3 DNA is TGTGCCAGCAGCCAAGACGGGTCACCACTCTACGAGCAGTACTTC.

The chain has TRBV27 and TRBJ2-7, with D hard to call. This CDR3 comprises 11 residues. The V end lost 2 bases, the J end lost 6 bases, and 5 bases lay between the germline ends. CDR1 is MNHEY and CDR2 is SMNVEV in the germline V gene (reference sequence). DNA of the CDR3: TGTGCCAGCAGTTTAATGTGCGAGCAGTACGTC. It is translated as CASSLMCEQYV.

This clonotype was seen a handful of times. The chain recombines TRBV12-3 or TRBV12-4 with TRBJ1-1; no clear D gene. The V gene lost 2 bases and the J gene lost 3 bases, with 7 bases spanning the gap. This CDR3 has 13 amino acids. The chain's CDR3 is CASSLLRDTEAFF. For the CDR3, the DNA is TGTGCCAGCAGTTTACTGCGGGACACTGAAGCTTTCTTT.

The chain joins TRBV19 to TRBJ2-5; 9 nucleotides match TRBD1. CDR1 is LNHDA and CDR2 is SQIVND in the germline V gene (reference sequence). Trimming took 4 bases from V and 3 from J; bases not matched to a gene: 6. This CDR3 comprises 15 residues. The CDR3 is CASSTGTGNKETQYF. As DNA, the CDR3 is TGTGCCAGTAGTACCGGGACAGGGAATAAAGAGACCCAGTACTTC.

The chain employs TRBV3-1 and TRBJ2-2, with TRBD1 identical over 12 bases. CDR1 and CDR2 (germline): LGHDT, YNNKEL (reference sequence). The CDR3 runs to 17 residues. The ends lost 3 bases at V and 10 bases at J; junction bases unmatched: 12. CDR3 in amino acids: CASSHTVRDRGLVELFF. The CDR3 DNA follows: TGTGCCAGCAGCCACACAGTCCGGGACAGGGGGCTCGTGGAGCTGTTTTTT.

The gene calls are TRBV12-3 or TRBV12-4 and TRBJ2-3, with D perhaps assigned TRBD1 or TRBD2 (6 bases each). This CDR3 region has 18 residues. The V end lost 1 base, the J end lost 2 bases, and 19 bases lay between the germline ends. CDR3 residues: CASSLGGAHGGYTDTQYF. For the CDR3, the DNA is TGTGCCAGCAGTTTAGGGGGGGCTCATGGTGGCTACACAGATACGCAGTATTTT.

This chain connects TRBV12-3 or TRBV12-4 to TRBJ2-7; possible D gene TRBD2, 7 bases. This CDR3 is 14 amino acids long. V dropped 6 bases and J dropped 7 bases, with 19 bases sitting between them. This CDR3 reads CASRGDTERGEQYF. As DNA, the CDR3 is TGTGCCAGCAGGGGGGACACTGAGCGGGGAGAGCAGTACTTC.

This clonotype was observed a handful of times. This chain connects TRBV20-1 to TRBJ1-6; 7 bases align to TRBD1. J was trimmed by 2 bases and V by 1 base; bases with no gene match: 5. This CDR3 has 16 amino acids. The V gene's germline CDR1 is DFQATT and CDR2 SNEGSKA (reference sequence). CDR3: CSARVVGGPYNSPLHF. For the CDR3, the DNA is TGCAGTGCTAGAGTGGTAGGGGGCCCCTATAATTCACCCCTCCACTTT.

This clonotype turned up a few times. Because the CDR3's place on the DNA is in doubt, the DNA is left out and the CDR3 is given as listed by TCRdb. This chain joins TRBV12-3 or TRBV12-4 and TRBJ2-5; the table assigns TRBD1, which was not confirmed against the DNA. The CDR3 adds up to 17 amino acids, both ends counted. The CDR3 protein is CASSSSFADMTGETQYF.

This clonotype was seen a few times. CDR3 protein: CASTSMGNQPQHF. In DNA form, the CDR3 reads TGTGCCAGTACAAGCATGGGCAATCAGCCCCAGCATTTT. This chain uses TRBV19 with TRBJ1-5; the D is unclear. The germline gives CDR1 LNHDA, CDR2 SQIVND (reference sequence). The CDR3 runs to 13 residues. The V and J ends lost 7 bases and 2 bases respectively, with 9 bases between them. Supplemented by reference TRBV19 and TRBJ1-5, the full variable domain reads DGGITQSPKYLFRKEGQNVTLSCEQNLNHDAMYWYRQDPGQGLRLIYYSQIVNDFQKGDIAEGYSVSREKKESFPLTVTSAQKNPTAFYLCASTSMGNQPQHFGDGTRLSIL.

This clonotype was counted between two and nine times. The rearrangement links TRBV9 to TRBJ2-1; no clear D. This CDR3 contains 14 residues. Germline CDR1 is SGDLS and CDR2 is YYNGEE. V was clipped by 0 bases and J by 8 bases, with 12 bases between them. The CDR3 spells CASSVDGTVDEQFF. CDR3 bases: TGTGCCAGCAGCGTAGACGGTACAGTCGATGAGCAGTTCTTC. Filled out from reference TRBV9 and TRBJ2-1, the complete variable domain reads DSGVTQTPKHLITATGQRVTLRCSPRSGDLSVYWYQQSLDQGLQFLIQYYNGEERAKGNILERFSAQQFPDLHSELNLSSLELGDSALYFCASSVDGTVDEQFFGPGTRLTVL.

This clonotype appeared many times. The chain carries TRBV24-1 and TRBJ1-5; TRBD1 agrees at 8 bases. CDR1 is KGHDR and CDR2 is SFDVKD in the germline V gene. The CDR3 has 14 amino acids. Losses at the gene ends were 4 bases for V and 8 bases for J; bases not matched to a gene: 6. The CDR3 bases are TGTGCCACCAGTGACAGGGGGCGGAGGGAGCCCCAGCATTTT. Translated, it gives CATSDRGRREPQHF.